This T cell receptor beta chain was recorded in a study of blood T cell repertoires in COVID-19. Sequenced by immunoSEQ multiplex PCR; TCRdb stores in-frame clones only, minus some. Of about 200,000 clones listed, approximately 80% are singletons. Germline CDR1 LGHNA, CDR2 YSLEER. The ends were cut back, 7 bases at V and 0 bases at J, with 16 bases in the middle. The CDR3 is 16 residues long. The sample consisted of PBMCs or T cells enriched from blood (not recorded which). The rearrangement uses TRBV4-3 and TRBJ1-5, with D possibly matching TRBD1 (6 bases). The sequence derives from a woman aged 60-75 years with acute COVID-19. The CDR3 region has the DNA TGCGCCAGCATTCCATTGACAGGATCTAGCAATCAGCCCCAGCATTTT. Its protein product is CASIPLTGSSNQPQHF.